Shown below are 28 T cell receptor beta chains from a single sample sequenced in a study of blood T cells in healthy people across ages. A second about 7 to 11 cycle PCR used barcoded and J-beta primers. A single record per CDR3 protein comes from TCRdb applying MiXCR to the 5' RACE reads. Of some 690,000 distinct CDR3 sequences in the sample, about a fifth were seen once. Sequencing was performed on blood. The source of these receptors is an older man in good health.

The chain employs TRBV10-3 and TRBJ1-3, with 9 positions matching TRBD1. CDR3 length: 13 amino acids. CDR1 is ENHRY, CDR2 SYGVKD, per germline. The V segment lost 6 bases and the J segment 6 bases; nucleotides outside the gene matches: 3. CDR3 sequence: CAIRGQGENTIYF. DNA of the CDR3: TGTGCCATCAGGGGACAGGGCGAAAACACCATATATTTT.

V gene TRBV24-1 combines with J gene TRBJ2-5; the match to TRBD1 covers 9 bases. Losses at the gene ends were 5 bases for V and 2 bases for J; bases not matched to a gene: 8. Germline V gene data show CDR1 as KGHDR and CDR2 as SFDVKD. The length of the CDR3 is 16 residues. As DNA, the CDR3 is TGTGCCACCAGTGGGCCGGGACAGGGAAATCAAGAGACCCAGTACTTC. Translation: CATSGPGQGNQETQYF.

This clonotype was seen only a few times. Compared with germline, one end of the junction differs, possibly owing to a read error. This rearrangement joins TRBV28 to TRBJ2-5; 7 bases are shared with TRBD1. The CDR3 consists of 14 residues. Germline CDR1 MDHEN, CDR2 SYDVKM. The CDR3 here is CVSSLGGQQETQYF. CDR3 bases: TGTGTCAGCAGTTTAGGGGGACAGCAAGAGACCCAGTACTTC.

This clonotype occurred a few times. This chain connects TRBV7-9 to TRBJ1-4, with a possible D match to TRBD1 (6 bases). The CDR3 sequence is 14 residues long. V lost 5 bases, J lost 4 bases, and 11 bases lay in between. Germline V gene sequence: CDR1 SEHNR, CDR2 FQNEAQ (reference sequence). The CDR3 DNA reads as TGTGCCAGCAGCATCCAGGGGAATAATGAAAAACTGTTTTTT. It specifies CASSIQGNNEKLFF.

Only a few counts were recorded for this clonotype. Here the CDR3 DNA reads TGCAGTGCCGCAACTAGCGGGAGAGAGACCCAGTACTTC. It specifies CSAATSGRETQYF. This sequence joins TRBV20-1 and TRBJ2-5; TRBD2 matches at 11 bases. This CDR3 region has 13 residues. Losses at the gene ends were 6 bases for V and 4 bases for J; bases not matched to a gene: 4. Germline V CDR1 and CDR2: DFQATT, SNEGSKA (reference sequence).

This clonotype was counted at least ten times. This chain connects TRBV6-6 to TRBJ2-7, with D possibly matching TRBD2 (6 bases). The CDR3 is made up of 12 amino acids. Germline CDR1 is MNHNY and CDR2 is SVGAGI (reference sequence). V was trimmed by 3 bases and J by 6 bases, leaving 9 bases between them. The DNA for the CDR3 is TGTGCCAGCAGTTATCGGGGACTCGAGCAGTACTTC. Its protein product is CASSYRGLEQYF.

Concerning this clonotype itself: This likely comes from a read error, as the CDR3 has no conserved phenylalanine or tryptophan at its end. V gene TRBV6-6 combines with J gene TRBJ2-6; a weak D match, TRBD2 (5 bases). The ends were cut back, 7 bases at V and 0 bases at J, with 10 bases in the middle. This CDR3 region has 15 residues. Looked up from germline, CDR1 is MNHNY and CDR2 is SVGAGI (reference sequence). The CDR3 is CASKGGGSGANVLTL. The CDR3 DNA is TGTGCCAGCAAAGGAGGAGGCTCTGGGGCCAACGTCCTGACTTTA.

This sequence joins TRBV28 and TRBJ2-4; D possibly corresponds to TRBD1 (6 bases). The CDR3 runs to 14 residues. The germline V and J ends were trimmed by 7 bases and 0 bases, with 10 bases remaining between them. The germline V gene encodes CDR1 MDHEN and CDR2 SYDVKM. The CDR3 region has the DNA TGTGCCAGCAACGGACAGCTAGCCAAAAACATTCAGTACTTC. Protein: CASNGQLAKNIQYF.

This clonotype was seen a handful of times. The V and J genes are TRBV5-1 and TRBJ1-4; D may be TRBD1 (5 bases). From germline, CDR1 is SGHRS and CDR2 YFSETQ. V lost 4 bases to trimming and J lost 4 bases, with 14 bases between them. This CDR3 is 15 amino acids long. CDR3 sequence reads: CASSELQGGNEKLFF. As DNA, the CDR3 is TGCGCCAGCAGCGAACTTCAGGGTGGTAATGAAAAACTGTTTTTT.

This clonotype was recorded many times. The CDR3 loop reads CASTSGARASNIQYF. In DNA, the CDR3 is TGTGCCAGCACTAGCGGAGCAAGAGCCTCAAACATTCAGTACTTC. The rearrangement uses TRBV12-3 or TRBV12-4 and TRBJ2-4; 7 nucleotides agree with TRBD2. The V and J ends lost 7 bases and 6 bases, in that order; junction bases with no gene match: 12. CDR3 size: 15 residues.

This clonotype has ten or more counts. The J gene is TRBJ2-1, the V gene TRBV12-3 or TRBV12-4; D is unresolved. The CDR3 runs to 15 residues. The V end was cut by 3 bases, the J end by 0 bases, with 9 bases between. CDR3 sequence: CASSFEIASYNEQFF. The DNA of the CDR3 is TGTGCCAGCAGTTTCGAAATAGCCTCCTACAATGAGCAGTTCTTC.

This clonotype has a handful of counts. The CDR3 protein is CASSRSGQGGFEQFF. CDR3 DNA sequence: TGTGCCAGCAGTCGATCCGGACAGGGAGGGTTTGAGCAGTTCTTC. The V and J genes are TRBV12-3 or TRBV12-4 and TRBJ2-5, with D possibly matching TRBD1 (8 bases). The DNA end favors TRBJ2-1, so the J call may be wrong. This CDR3 is 15 amino acids long.

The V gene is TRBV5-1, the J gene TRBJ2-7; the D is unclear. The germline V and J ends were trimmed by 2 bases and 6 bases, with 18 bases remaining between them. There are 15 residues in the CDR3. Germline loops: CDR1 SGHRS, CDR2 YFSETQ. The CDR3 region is CASSFISSLLGEQYF. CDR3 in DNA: TGCGCCAGCAGCTTCATTTCCAGTCTCTTAGGCGAGCAGTACTTC.

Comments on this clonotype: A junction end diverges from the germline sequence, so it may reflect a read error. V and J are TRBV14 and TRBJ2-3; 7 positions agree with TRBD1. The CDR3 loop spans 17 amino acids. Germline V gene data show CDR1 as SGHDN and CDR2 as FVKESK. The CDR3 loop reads CARSRATGTWSTDTQYF. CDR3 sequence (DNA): TGTGCCCGCAGCCGGGCGACAGGGACGTGGAGCACAGATACGCAGTATTTT.

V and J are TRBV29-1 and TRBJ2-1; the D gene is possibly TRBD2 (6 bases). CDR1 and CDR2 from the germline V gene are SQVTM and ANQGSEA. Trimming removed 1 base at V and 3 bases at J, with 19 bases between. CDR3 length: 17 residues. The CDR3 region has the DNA TGCAGCGTTGAAGGCTCTCCGGGGCAGGGACTCTACAATGAGCAGTTCTTC. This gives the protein CSVEGSPGQGLYNEQFF.

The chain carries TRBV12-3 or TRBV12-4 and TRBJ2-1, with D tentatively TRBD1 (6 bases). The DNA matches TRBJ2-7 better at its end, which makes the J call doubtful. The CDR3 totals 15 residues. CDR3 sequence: CASSLDRVTLSEQYF. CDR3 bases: TGTGCCAGCAGTTTAGACAGGGTTACCCTGAGCGAGCAGTACTTC.

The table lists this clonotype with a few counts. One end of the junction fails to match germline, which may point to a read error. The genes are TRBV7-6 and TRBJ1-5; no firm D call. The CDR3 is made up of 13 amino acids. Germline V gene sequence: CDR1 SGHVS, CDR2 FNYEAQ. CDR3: CASSPDFNQSQHF. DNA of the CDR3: TGTGCCAGCAGCCCGGACTTCAATCAGTCCCAGCATTTT.

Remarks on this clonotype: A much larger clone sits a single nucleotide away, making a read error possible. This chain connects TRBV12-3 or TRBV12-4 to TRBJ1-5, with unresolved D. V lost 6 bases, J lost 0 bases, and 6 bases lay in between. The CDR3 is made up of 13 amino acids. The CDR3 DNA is TGTGCCAGCAGCCACGATAGCAATCAGCCCCAGCATTTT. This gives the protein CASSHDSNQPQHF.

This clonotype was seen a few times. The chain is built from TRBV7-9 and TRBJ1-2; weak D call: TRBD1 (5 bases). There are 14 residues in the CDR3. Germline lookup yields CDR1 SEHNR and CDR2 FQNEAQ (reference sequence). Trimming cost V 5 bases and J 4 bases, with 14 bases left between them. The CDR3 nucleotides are TGTGCCAGCAGCATCGGAGGGGAGGGCTATGGCTACACCTTC. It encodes CASSIGGEGYGYTF. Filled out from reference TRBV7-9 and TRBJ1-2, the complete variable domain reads DTGVSQNPRHKITKRGQNVTFRCDPISEHNRLYWYRQTLGQGPEFLTYFQNEAQLEKSRLLSDRFSAERPKGSFSTLEIQRTEQGDSAMYLCASSIGGEGYGYTFGSGTRLTVV.

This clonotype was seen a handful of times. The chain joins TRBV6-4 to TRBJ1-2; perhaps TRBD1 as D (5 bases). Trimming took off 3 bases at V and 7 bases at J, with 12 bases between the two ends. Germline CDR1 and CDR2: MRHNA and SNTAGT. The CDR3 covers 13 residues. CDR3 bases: TGTGCCAGCAGTGAGATGAGTGGGACTGGCTACACCTTC. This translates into CASSEMSGTGYTF.

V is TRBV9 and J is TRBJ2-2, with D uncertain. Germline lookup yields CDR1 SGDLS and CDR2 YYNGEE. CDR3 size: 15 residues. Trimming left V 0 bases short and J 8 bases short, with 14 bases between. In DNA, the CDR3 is TGTGCCAGCAGCGTAGGGGCTTCCCTGGAGGGGGAGCTGTTTTTT. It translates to CASSVGASLEGELFF.

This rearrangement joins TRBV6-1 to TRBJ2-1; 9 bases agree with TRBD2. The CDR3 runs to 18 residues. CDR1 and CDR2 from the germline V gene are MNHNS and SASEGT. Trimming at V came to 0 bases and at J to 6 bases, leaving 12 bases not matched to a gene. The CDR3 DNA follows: TGTGCCAGCAGTGAAGCGCTTTATACTAGCGGGCGGGGCAATGAGCAGTTCTTC. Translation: CASSEALYTSGRGNEQFF.

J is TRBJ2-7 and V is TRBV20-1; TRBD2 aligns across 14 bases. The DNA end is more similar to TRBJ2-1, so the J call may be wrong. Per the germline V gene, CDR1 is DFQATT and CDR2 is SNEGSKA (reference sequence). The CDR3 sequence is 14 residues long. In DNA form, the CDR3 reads TGCAGTGCTGGGACTAGCGGGGGCTACAATGAGCAGTTCTTC. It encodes CSAGTSGGYNEQFF.

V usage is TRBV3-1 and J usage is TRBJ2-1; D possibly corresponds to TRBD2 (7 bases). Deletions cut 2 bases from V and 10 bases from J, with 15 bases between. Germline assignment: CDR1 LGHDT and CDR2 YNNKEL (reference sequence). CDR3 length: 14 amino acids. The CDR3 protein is CASSQSAGAGEQFF. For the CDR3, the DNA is TGTGCCAGCAGCCAATCCGCGGGGGCCGGGGAGCAGTTCTTC.

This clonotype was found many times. The CDR3 sequence is CASTAGPYHGYTF. CDR3 in DNA: TGTGCCAGCACCGCAGGGCCATATCATGGCTACACCTTC. The gene calls are TRBV12-3 or TRBV12-4 and TRBJ1-2, with D possibly TRBD1 on 5 matching bases. Deletions cut 7 bases from V and 6 bases from J, with 15 bases between. The CDR3 totals 13 residues.

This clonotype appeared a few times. The DNA for the CDR3 is TGTGCCAGCAGTGAAGGGACAGGGATTAACTATGGCTACACCTTC. Protein: CASSEGTGINYGYTF. The chain combines TRBV6-1 with TRBJ1-2; the match to TRBD1 covers 8 bases. V lost 1 base to trimming and J lost 1 base; unmatched junction nucleotides: 2. The length of the CDR3 is 15 residues. In germline, CDR1 is MNHNS, CDR2 SASEGT.

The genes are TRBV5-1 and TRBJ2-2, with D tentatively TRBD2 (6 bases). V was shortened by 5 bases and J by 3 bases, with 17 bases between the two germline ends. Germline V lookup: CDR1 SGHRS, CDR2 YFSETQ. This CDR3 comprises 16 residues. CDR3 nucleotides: TGCGCCAGCAGGTCGGGGGTAGCGGAGTACACCGGGGAGCTGTTTTTT. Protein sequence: CASRSGVAEYTGELFF.

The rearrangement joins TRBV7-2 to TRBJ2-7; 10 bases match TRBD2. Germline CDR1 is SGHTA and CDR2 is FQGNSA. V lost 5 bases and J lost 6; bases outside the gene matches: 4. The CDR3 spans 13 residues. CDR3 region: CASSTRLAGEQYV. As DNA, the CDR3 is TGTGCCAGCAGCACACGACTAGCGGGCGAGCAGTACGTC.